The 3 T cell receptor beta chains reported below all come from one sample, sequenced in a study of cytomegalovirus exposure and HLA in healthy donors. The PCR employed 60 Vbeta primers together with 13 Jbeta primers. Clones were sequenced by immunoSEQ multiplex PCR, and TCRdb holds only the in-frame ones, with some missing. The sample contains 150,000 or so clones, about three quarters of which appear only once. The source material was PBMCs. These receptors were collected from a man younger than 40 in good health and CMV-seropositive.

This clone is a singleton in its sample. This chain joins TRBV7-3 and TRBJ2-1, with TRBD2 matching over 7 bases. V shed 5 bases and J 7 bases; nucleotides not matched to a gene: 8. The CDR3 runs 14 residues. Germline V gives CDR1 SGHTA, CDR2 FQGTGA. CDR3 bases: TGTGCCAGCAGCGCTAGCGGATCCGGGAATGAGCAGTTCTTC. Its protein product is CASSASGSGNEQFF.

J is TRBJ1-5 and V is TRBV28; D is perhaps TRBD1 (6 bases). Germline CDR1 reads MDHEN; CDR2 reads SYDVKM. This CDR3 comprises 12 residues. The V and J ends lost 6 bases and 5 bases respectively, with 8 bases between them. CDR3 loop: CASSQGHQPQHF. CDR3 DNA: TGTGCCAGCAGCCAGGGGCATCAGCCCCAGCATTTT.

The chain combines TRBV5-1 with TRBJ1-1, with a weak D call TRBD1 (5 bases). Trimming shortened V by 0 bases and J by 5 bases, and 11 bases separated the two germline ends. Germline CDR1 is SGHRS and CDR2 is YFSETQ. The CDR3 extends over 14 amino acids. The CDR3 region has the DNA TGCGCCAGCAGCTTGGAGGCAGGGAGGACTGAAGCTTTCTTT. The encoded protein is CASSLEAGRTEAFF.